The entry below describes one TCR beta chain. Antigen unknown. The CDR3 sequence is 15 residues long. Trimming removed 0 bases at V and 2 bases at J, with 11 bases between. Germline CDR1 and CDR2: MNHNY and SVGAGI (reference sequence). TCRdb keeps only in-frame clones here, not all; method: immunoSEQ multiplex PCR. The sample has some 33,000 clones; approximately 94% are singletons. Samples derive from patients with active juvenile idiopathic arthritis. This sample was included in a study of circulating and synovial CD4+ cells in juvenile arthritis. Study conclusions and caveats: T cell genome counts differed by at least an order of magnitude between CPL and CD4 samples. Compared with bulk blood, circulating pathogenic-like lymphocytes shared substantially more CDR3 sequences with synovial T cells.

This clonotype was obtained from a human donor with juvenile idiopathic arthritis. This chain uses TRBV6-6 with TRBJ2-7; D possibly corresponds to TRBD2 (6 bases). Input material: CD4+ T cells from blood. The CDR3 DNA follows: TGTGCCAGCAGTTACTCGATTGGAGGGGCCTACGAGCAGTACTTC. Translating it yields CASSYSIGGAYEQYF.